These 31 T cell receptor beta chains originate from one sample sequenced in a study of TIL therapy for anti-PD-1-resistant metastatic lung cancer. Stated time point: pre-treatment sample, taken before nivolumab and TIL therapy. The immunoSEQ assay was v3. The data were produced by immunoSEQ multiplex PCR, yet TCRdb's version contains in-frame clones alone and is incomplete. The sample lists roughly 46,000 clones, just over 85% occurring once. The specimen comprised blood, sampled at baseline. All receptors derive from a person between 25 and 80 years old with non-small cell lung cancer.

The V gene is TRBV2, the J gene TRBJ2-2; D gene unclear. Per the germline V gene, CDR1 is SNHLY and CDR2 is FYNNEI. V was cut by 6 bases and J by 5 bases, with 7 bases left in between. The CDR3 is 12 amino acids. CDR3 bases: TGTGCCAGCAGCCCTGGGACCGGGGAGCTGTTTTTT. It is translated as CASSPGTGELFF.

This clone was picked up one time. The chain couples TRBV19 to TRBJ2-1; tentative D call: TRBD2 (6 bases). Between the trimmed V and J ends, which lost 2 bases and 6 bases, there was a span of 14 bases. Germline lookup yields CDR1 LNHDA and CDR2 SQIVND (reference sequence). The CDR3 is made up of 15 amino acids. The CDR3 DNA reads TGTGCCAGTAGTATATCACTAGCCACAACCAATGAGCAGTTCTTC. Translated, it gives CASSISLATTNEQFF.

The genes are TRBV3-1 (or the pseudogene TRBV3-2) and TRBJ2-3; no clear D gene. This CDR3 has 16 residues. V was clipped by 6 bases and J by 5 bases, with 21 bases between them. Germline V gives CDR1 LGHDT, CDR2 YNNKEL (reference sequence). The CDR3 is CASRSPGPPLEDTQYF. In nucleotides, the CDR3 is TGTGCCAGCAGAAGTCCCGGGCCGCCCCTGGAAGATACGCAGTATTTT.

The chain couples TRBV24-1 to TRBJ2-1, with unresolved D. V lost 5 bases and J lost 8, with 15 bases in between. Germline V gives CDR1 KGHDR, CDR2 SFDVKD. The CDR3 is 14 residues long. The CDR3 sequence: CATSGPRRSHEQFF. In nucleotides, the CDR3 is TGTGCCACCAGTGGCCCCCGGCGGAGCCATGAGCAGTTCTTC.

The chain links TRBV3-1 (or the pseudogene TRBV3-2) to TRBJ1-1; no reliable D call. CDR3 length: 18 residues. Per the germline V gene, CDR1 is LGHDT and CDR2 is YNNKEL (reference sequence). V gave up 4 bases and J gave up 4 bases, with 25 bases separating them. CDR3 protein: CASSRSESGSARGTEAFF. DNA for the CDR3: TGTGCCAGCAGCCGAAGTGAGTCCGGGAGTGCTAGAGGCACTGAAGCTTTCTTT.

The CDR3 sequence: CASSPGTGFGEQYF. In DNA form, the CDR3 reads TGTGCCAGCAGTCCCGGGACAGGGTTCGGCGAGCAGTACTTC. The chain combines TRBV6-2 or TRBV6-3 with TRBJ2-7; 9 positions agree with TRBD1. The CDR3 has 14 amino acids. The V and J ends lost 5 bases and 6 bases, in that order; junction bases with no gene match: 8. Per germline, CDR1 MNHEY and CDR2 SVGEGT.

The V call is TRBV11-2, the J call TRBJ2-7; D remains ambiguous. The germline V gene has CDR1 SGHAT and CDR2 FQNNGV. CDR3 length equals 17 residues. V was trimmed by 1 base and J by 1 base, leaving 17 bases between them. The CDR3 protein is CASSLVGSRSWSYEQYF. Here the CDR3 DNA reads TGTGCCAGCAGCTTAGTAGGTAGTAGATCTTGGTCCTACGAGCAGTACTTC.

This clone showed up just once. This CDR3 reads CASSLDGGTDTQYF. Written as DNA, the CDR3 is TGTGCCAGCAGCTTAGATGGGGGCACAGATACGCAGTATTTT. The rearrangement links TRBV7-2 to TRBJ2-3, with D hard to call. V was trimmed by 1 base and J by 1 base, leaving 6 bases between them. This CDR3 has 14 residues. From germline, CDR1 is SGHTA and CDR2 FQGNSA.

The J gene is TRBJ2-3, the V gene TRBV6-6; D ambiguous. Trimming took 6 bases from V and 6 from J, leaving 10 bases between them. This CDR3 comprises 12 residues. Germline CDR1 and CDR2: MNHNY and SVGAGI (reference sequence). The CDR3, as DNA: TGTGCCAGCAGCCAGAGTGGGGATACGCAGTATTTT. Residues: CASSQSGDTQYF.

The chain links TRBV2 to TRBJ2-3; tentative D call: TRBD2 (6 bases). Germline assignment: CDR1 SNHLY and CDR2 FYNNEI. The CDR3 loop spans 15 amino acids. Trimming cost V 5 bases and J 0 bases, with 12 bases left between them. The CDR3 region is CASSPPGASTDTQYF. In nucleotides, the CDR3 is TGTGCCAGCAGTCCGCCGGGAGCTAGCACAGATACGCAGTATTTT.

V and J are TRBV9 and TRBJ2-3; no reliable D call. V was pared by 0 bases and J by 1 base, with 3 bases between. This CDR3 has 13 amino acids. Germline V gene data show CDR1 as SGDLS and CDR2 as YYNGEE. The DNA for the CDR3 is TGTGCCAGCAGCGTAGTAGGCACAGATACGCAGTATTTT. It specifies CASSVVGTDTQYF.

The chain joins TRBV7-9 to TRBJ1-1; D is possibly TRBD1 (6 bases). The CDR3 is 14 residues long. Germline CDR1 SEHNR, CDR2 FQNEAQ (reference sequence). V was trimmed by 3 bases and J by 4 bases, leaving 12 bases between them. The CDR3 reads CASSLYREGTEAFF. In nucleotides, the CDR3 is TGTGCCAGCAGCTTGTACAGGGAGGGCACTGAAGCTTTCTTT. Filled out from reference TRBV7-9 and TRBJ1-1, the complete variable domain reads DTGVSQNPRHKITKRGQNVTFRCDPISEHNRLYWYRQTLGQGPEFLTYFQNEAQLEKSRLLSDRFSAERPKGSFSTLEIQRTEQGDSAMYLCASSLYREGTEAFFGQGTRLTVV.

V and J are TRBV28 and TRBJ1-2; D perhaps matches TRBD1 (5 bases). The CDR3 covers 15 residues. Germline CDR1 and CDR2: MDHEN and SYDVKM. Deletions cut 6 bases from V and 6 bases from J, with 20 bases between. Written as DNA, the CDR3 is TGTGCCAGCAGCCTACTACTGGGACCTAGACATGGCTACACCTTC. As protein: CASSLLLGPRHGYTF.

The chain carries TRBV9 and TRBJ2-7; the D is unclear. The ends were cut back, 0 bases at V and 6 bases at J, with 13 bases in the middle. CDR3 length: 14 amino acids. CDR1 is SGDLS and CDR2 is YYNGEE in the germline V gene. In nucleotides, the CDR3 is TGTGCCAGCAGCGTAGTAGACCGCGCCGCCGAGCAGTACTTC. It translates to CASSVVDRAAEQYF.

The rearrangement links TRBV5-4 to TRBJ2-7; D remains ambiguous. V was shortened by 0 bases and J by 2 bases, with 9 bases between the two germline ends. The CDR3 is 14 residues long. Germline lookup yields CDR1 SGHNT and CDR2 YYREEE (reference sequence). The CDR3 nucleotides read TGTGCCAGCAGCTTGGTAACTACGCCCTACGAGCAGTACTTC. It yields the protein CASSLVTTPYEQYF.

The rearrangement uses TRBV7-9 and TRBJ2-3; no clear D gene. Looked up from germline, CDR1 is SEHNR and CDR2 is FQNEAQ (reference sequence). V lost 5 bases and J 4 bases, leaving 13 bases between the germline ends. This CDR3 has 14 residues. The DNA for the CDR3 is TGTGCCAGCAGCCCATCCGAGGTTCCAGATACGCAGTATTTT. Its protein is CASSPSEVPDTQYF.

CDR3 loop: CASSAWTQRVAKNIQYF. The CDR3 coding sequence is TGTGCCAGCAGTGCCTGGACGCAACGGGTGGCCAAAAACATTCAGTACTTC. The chain joins TRBV6-1 to TRBJ2-4, with D unresolved. The CDR3 spans 17 residues. Germline assignment: CDR1 MNHNS and CDR2 SASEGT. Between the trimmed V and J ends, which lost 4 bases and 1 base, there was a span of 17 bases.

The V and J genes are TRBV28 and TRBJ1-1; 9 nucleotides agree with TRBD1. Germline assignment: CDR1 MDHEN and CDR2 SYDVKM. The ends lost 2 bases at V and 11 bases at J; junction bases unmatched: 6. The CDR3 runs to 13 residues. This chain's CDR3 is CASSLVDRGMAFF. CDR3 nucleotides: TGTGCCAGCAGTTTAGTAGACAGGGGGATGGCTTTCTTT. The complete variable domain, with remaining parts taken from reference TRBV28 and TRBJ1-1, reads DVKVTQSSRYLVKRTGEKVFLECVQDMDHENMFWYRQDPGLGLRLIYFSYDVKMKEKGDIPEGYSVSREKKERFSLILESASTNQTSMYLCASSLVDRGMAFFGQGTRLTVV.

This chain joins TRBV5-1 and TRBJ2-5, with TRBD2 matching 10 bases. Trimming cost V 5 bases and J 4 bases; bases outside gene matches: 5. The CDR3 totals 14 residues. Germline V CDR1 and CDR2: SGHRS, YFSETQ. The CDR3 region has the DNA TGCGCCAGCAGTCCGCTAGCGGGAGCAGAGACCCAGTACTTC. Amino acids: CASSPLAGAETQYF.

This clone turned up a few times. The V and J genes are TRBV7-3 and TRBJ1-1, with D perhaps matching TRBD1 (5 bases). Between the trimmed V and J ends, which lost 3 bases and 5 bases, there was a span of 10 bases. The CDR3 sequence is 13 residues long. Germline CDR1 and CDR2: SGHTA and FQGTGA. Here the CDR3 DNA reads TGTGCCAGCAGCTTTGGGGGTCCGACTGAAGCTTTCTTT. It specifies CASSFGGPTEAFF.

Only a few counts were recorded for this clone. V gene TRBV27 combines with J gene TRBJ2-3; D is tentatively TRBD1 or TRBD2 (5 bases each). CDR3 length: 13 residues. The germline V and J ends were trimmed by 8 bases and 4 bases, with 13 bases remaining between them. CDR1 MNHEY and CDR2 SMNVEV come from the germline V gene (reference sequence). The CDR3 here is CASWGSPPDTQYF. The CDR3 DNA reads as TGTGCCAGCTGGGGGAGCCCTCCAGATACGCAGTATTTT.

The chain is built from TRBV7-8 and TRBJ2-5, with D possibly matching TRBD1 (6 bases). V lost 1 base and J lost 2, with 11 bases in between. The germline CDR1 and CDR2 sequences are SGHVS and FQNEAQ. The CDR3 length is 15 residues. CDR3 loop: CASSLEQGPQETQYF. Here the CDR3 DNA reads TGTGCCAGCAGCTTAGAACAGGGTCCACAAGAGACCCAGTACTTC.

The genes are TRBV7-9 and TRBJ1-3; 7 bases agree with TRBD1. This CDR3 has 13 residues. CDR1 is SEHNR and CDR2 is FQNEAQ in the germline V gene (reference sequence). The CDR3 sequence is CASRGVNGNTIYF. The CDR3, as DNA: TGTGCTTCCAGGGGGGTAAATGGAAACACCATATATTTT.

The table lists this clone with a few counts. V and J are TRBV3-1 (or the pseudogene TRBV3-2) and TRBJ1-2, with D hard to call. Germline V lookup: CDR1 LGHDT, CDR2 YNNKEL (reference sequence). With 1 base removed from V and 2 bases from J, the gap between germline ends came to 8 bases. This CDR3 is 14 amino acids long. The CDR3 loop is CASSQVGVNYGYTF. In nucleotides, the CDR3 is TGTGCCAGCAGCCAAGTTGGGGTAAACTATGGCTACACCTTC.

V usage is TRBV4-2 and J usage is TRBJ2-3, with 10 bases matching TRBD2. Looked up from germline, CDR1 is LGHNA and CDR2 is YNFKEQ. The CDR3 is 16 residues long. Losses at the gene ends were 2 bases for V and 2 bases for J; bases not matched to a gene: 4. In DNA form, the CDR3 reads TGTGCCAGCAGCCAACTAGCGGGAGAACACACAGATACGCAGTATTTT. Residues: CASSQLAGEHTDTQYF.

The chain recombines TRBV6-5 with TRBJ2-3, with no clear D. From germline, CDR1 is MNHEY and CDR2 SVGAGI. The CDR3 totals 13 residues. V lost 8 bases, J lost 4 bases, and 13 bases lay in between. CDR3 loop: CASGTFRADTQYF. As DNA, the CDR3 is TGTGCCAGCGGTACGTTCCGGGCAGATACGCAGTATTTT.

V usage is TRBV4-3 and J usage is TRBJ2-5, with 12 positions matching TRBD1. V shed 0 bases and J 9 bases; nucleotides not matched to a gene: 5. The length of the CDR3 is 15 residues. From germline, CDR1 is LGHNA and CDR2 YSLEER. In DNA, the CDR3 is TGCGCCAGCAGCCAAGATAGGGACAGGGGGCGATCCCAGTACTTC. Translating it yields CASSQDRDRGRSQYF.

V gene TRBV7-9 combines with J gene TRBJ1-6; unclear D gene. CDR3 size: 13 residues. Germline V lookup: CDR1 SEHNR, CDR2 FQNEAQ (reference sequence). V was pared by 2 bases and J by 8 bases, with 7 bases between. Here the CDR3 reads CASSLFGDSPLHF. Written as DNA, the CDR3 is TGTGCCAGCAGCTTATTCGGGGATTCACCCCTCCACTTT.

The chain combines TRBV4-2 with TRBJ2-7; D is uncertain. This CDR3 has 16 amino acids. Per the germline V gene, CDR1 is LGHNA and CDR2 is YNFKEQ. V lost 2 bases and J lost 4, with 18 bases in between. The CDR3 here is CASSQLLPAGKYEQYF. The DNA for the CDR3 is TGTGCCAGCAGCCAACTCCTCCCCGCCGGCAAGTACGAGCAGTACTTC.

The chain combines TRBV5-1 with TRBJ2-1; 10 bases line up with TRBD2. This CDR3 spans 15 amino acids. J gave up 2 bases and V 2 bases, and 1 base lay outside the gene matches. Germline V gene lookup returns CDR1 SGHRS and CDR2 YFSETQ. CDR3 nucleotides: TGCGCCAGCAGCTTCCTAGCGGGGGCCTACAATGAGCAGTTCTTC. Residues: CASSFLAGAYNEQFF.

The chain is built from TRBV10-2 and TRBJ1-5; D unclear. Germline assignment: CDR1 WSHSY and CDR2 SAAADI. This CDR3 has 13 residues. V shed 8 bases and J shed 7 bases, with 15 bases lying between them. The CDR3 sequence is CASVSVRGQPQHF. The CDR3 DNA is TGCGCCAGCGTTTCTGTTCGAGGCCAGCCCCAGCATTTT.